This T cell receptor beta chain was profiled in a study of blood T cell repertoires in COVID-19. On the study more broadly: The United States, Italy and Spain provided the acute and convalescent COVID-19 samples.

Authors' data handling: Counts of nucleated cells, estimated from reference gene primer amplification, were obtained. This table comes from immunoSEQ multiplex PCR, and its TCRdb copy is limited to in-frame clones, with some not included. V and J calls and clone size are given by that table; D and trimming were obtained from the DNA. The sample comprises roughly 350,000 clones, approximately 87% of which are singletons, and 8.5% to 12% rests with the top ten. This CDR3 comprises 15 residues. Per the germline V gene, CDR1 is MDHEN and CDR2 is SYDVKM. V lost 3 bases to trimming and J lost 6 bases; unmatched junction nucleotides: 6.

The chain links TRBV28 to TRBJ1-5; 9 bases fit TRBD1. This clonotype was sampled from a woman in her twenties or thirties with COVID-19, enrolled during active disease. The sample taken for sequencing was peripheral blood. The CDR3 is CASSFGTGIRQPQHF. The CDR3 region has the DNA TGTGCCAGCAGTTTCGGGACAGGGATTCGTCAGCCCCAGCATTTT.